The next 31 T cell receptor beta chains were all read from a single sample in a study of blood T cell repertoires in COVID-19. Sequencing was performed with immunoSEQ multiplex PCR; in TCRdb, only in-frame clones are kept and a portion is missing. The table has under 300,000 clones, roughly 80% seen once. Sequencing used peripheral blood. The source is a woman between 18 and 30 years old with acute or convalescent COVID-19.

This rearrangement joins TRBV29-1 to TRBJ2-7, with TRBD1 matching over 10 bases. Germline values: CDR1 SQVTM, CDR2 ANQGSEA. The J segment lost 6 bases and the V segment lost 7 bases, leaving 9 bases of the junction unmatched. The CDR3 is made up of 13 amino acids. This CDR3 is CSALSGQGGEQYF. In DNA, the CDR3 is TGCAGCGCGCTGAGTGGACAGGGGGGCGAGCAGTACTTC.

The chain combines TRBV5-1 with TRBJ1-6; 9 bases agree with TRBD1. CDR3 size: 14 residues. V lost 5 bases to trimming and J lost 7 bases; unmatched junction nucleotides: 4. Germline CDR1 reads SGHRS; CDR2 reads YFSETQ. CDR3 coding DNA: TGCGCCAGCAGGACAGGGGGTGACAATTCACCCCTCCACTTT. Its protein product is CASRTGGDNSPLHF.

This clone was counted a single time. The chain has TRBV4-1 and TRBJ2-5; tentative D call: TRBD1 (6 bases). The germline V gene has CDR1 MGHRA and CDR2 YSYEKL. V was cut by 3 bases and J by 3 bases, with 8 bases left in between. CDR3 length: 13 residues. CDR3 sequence: CASSHGQKETQYF. As DNA, the CDR3 is TGCGCCAGCAGCCACGGACAGAAAGAGACCCAGTACTTC.

The chain uses TRBV7-2 and TRBJ1-4; perhaps TRBD1 as D (5 bases). The CDR3 runs to 16 residues. Germline lookup yields CDR1 SGHTA and CDR2 FQGNSA. Trimming cost V 0 bases and J 5 bases, with 13 bases left between them. The CDR3 loop reads CASSLAPMGGNEKLFF. The CDR3 DNA reads as TGTGCCAGCAGCTTAGCTCCAATGGGGGGGAATGAAAAACTGTTTTTT.

The rearrangement uses TRBV6-5 and TRBJ2-7, with a weak D call TRBD2 (6 bases). Per the germline V gene, CDR1 is MNHEY and CDR2 is SVGAGI. The CDR3 is 13 amino acids. V lost 7 bases to trimming and J lost 3 bases, with 13 bases between them. In DNA, the CDR3 is TGTGCCAGCACCCCGGGAGTTTACTACGAGCAGTACTTC. Translated, it gives CASTPGVYYEQYF.

This rearrangement joins TRBV5-1 to TRBJ1-4; 7 positions match TRBD1. Germline assignment: CDR1 SGHRS and CDR2 YFSETQ. The CDR3 runs 13 residues. V was pared by 3 bases and J by 10 bases, with 6 bases of the junction left unmatched. CDR3 amino acids: CASSWDSGAKLFF. As DNA, the CDR3 is TGCGCCAGCAGCTGGGACAGTGGGGCAAAACTGTTTTTT.

The chain carries TRBV28 and TRBJ2-3; 8 bases are a match to TRBD2. There are 17 residues in the CDR3. In germline, CDR1 is MDHEN, CDR2 SYDVKM. Losses at the gene ends were 7 bases for V and 5 bases for J; bases not matched to a gene: 17. CDR3 sequence: CASTTPFDGLAIDTQYF. The CDR3, as DNA: TGTGCCAGCACTACACCTTTTGACGGACTAGCAATAGATACGCAGTATTTT.

This clone was seen more than once but under ten times. The chain employs TRBV6-2 or TRBV6-3 and TRBJ2-4, with 7 bases that match TRBD1. The J segment lost 7 bases and the V segment lost 6 bases, leaving 3 bases of the junction unmatched. This CDR3 comprises 12 residues. Germline CDR1 and CDR2: MNHEY and SVGEGT. The CDR3, as DNA: TGTGCCAGCAGCCGACAGGGTAACATTCAGTACTTC. This encodes CASSRQGNIQYF.

The chain recombines TRBV19 with TRBJ2-1, with TRBD1 as a possible D gene (5 bases). Trimming removed 6 bases from V and 4 bases from J, with 13 bases in between. The CDR3 is 14 residues long. In germline, CDR1 is LNHDA, CDR2 SQIVND (reference sequence). The CDR3 sequence: CASRWGSGYNEQFF. CDR3 nucleotides: TGTGCCAGTAGGTGGGGCAGTGGTTACAATGAGCAGTTCTTC. The full variable domain, in which reference TRBV19 and TRBJ2-1 provide the parts outside the CDR3, is DGGITQSPKYLFRKEGQNVTLSCEQNLNHDAMYWYRQDPGQGLRLIYYSQIVNDFQKGDIAEGYSVSREKKESFPLTVTSAQKNPTAFYLCASRWGSGYNEQFFGPGTRLTVL.

This chain uses TRBV18 with TRBJ2-5; TRBD1 matches 8 bases. This CDR3 is built from 18 residues. V was clipped by 4 bases and J by 1 base; unmatched bases: 14. CDR1 is KGHSH and CDR2 is LQKENI in the germline V gene. CDR3 DNA sequence: TGTGCCAGCTCACGCCGGCAGGGGGCTTCGGACATCCAAGAGACCCAGTACTTC. As protein: CASSRRQGASDIQETQYF. The complete variable domain, with remaining parts taken from reference TRBV18 and TRBJ2-5, reads NAGVMQNPRHLVRRRGQEARLRCSPMKGHSHVYWYRQLPEEGLKFMVYLQKENIIDESGMPKERFSAEFPKEGPSILRIQQVVRGDSAAYFCASSRRQGASDIQETQYFGPGTRLLVL.

The gene calls are TRBV27 and TRBJ1-2, with 7 bases identical to TRBD1. CDR3 length: 13 amino acids. Trimming took 5 bases from V and 7 from J; bases not matched to a gene: 7. In germline, CDR1 is MNHEY, CDR2 SMNVEV (reference sequence). This CDR3 reads CASSPTGAGGYTF. DNA of the CDR3: TGTGCCAGCAGTCCAACAGGGGCCGGTGGCTACACCTTC.

The genes are TRBV3-1 (or the pseudogene TRBV3-2) and TRBJ2-1, with 8 bases fitting TRBD1. There are 15 residues in the CDR3. The V segment lost 2 bases and the J segment 4 bases; nucleotides outside the gene matches: 4. CDR1 is LGHDT and CDR2 is YNNKEL in the germline V gene (reference sequence). The CDR3 nucleotides read TGTGCCAGCAGCCAACTGACAGGGGCATACAATGAGCAGTTCTTC. Translated: CASSQLTGAYNEQFF.

The J gene is TRBJ2-1, the V gene TRBV21-1; the DNA was not used to check the table's D call, TRBD2. TRBV21-1 is reported as a pseudogene. The CDR3 loop spans 18 amino acids. The CDR3 region is CASSITSGSEDSYNEQFF. The CDR3 DNA follows: TGTGCCAGCAGCATCACTAGCGGGAGCGAGGACTCCTACAATGAGCAGTTCTTC.

This clone appeared once. The chain recombines TRBV19 with TRBJ2-7; TRBD2 might be the D (6 bases). V shed 6 bases and J shed 0 bases, with 15 bases lying between them. The CDR3 is 15 residues long. Germline V gene sequence: CDR1 LNHDA, CDR2 SQIVND (reference sequence). The CDR3 coding sequence is TGTGCCAGTAGAAAAGGTGGCGGGACCTCCTACGAGCAGTACTTC. Translation: CASRKGGGTSYEQYF.

The J gene is TRBJ2-7, the V gene TRBV4-1; 10 nucleotides agree with TRBD2. V lost 4 bases to trimming and J lost 2 bases; unmatched junction nucleotides: 8. CDR1 is MGHRA, CDR2 YSYEKL, per germline. The CDR3 extends over 16 amino acids. Written as DNA, the CDR3 is TGCGCCAGCAGCCGAGACGCAGCGGGAGGGGCCTACGAGCAGTACTTC. It translates to CASSRDAAGGAYEQYF.

The rearrangement uses TRBV15 and TRBJ1-4; D is perhaps TRBD1 (6 bases). Looked up from germline, CDR1 is LNHNV and CDR2 is YYDKDF (reference sequence). Trimming took 2 bases from V and 0 from J, leaving 13 bases between them. The length of the CDR3 is 17 residues. CDR3 sequence (DNA): TGTGCCACCAGCAGAACAACAGGGCGGGCAACTAATGAAAAACTGTTTTTT. Its protein product is CATSRTTGRATNEKLFF.

This clone showed up just once. This chain joins TRBV28 and TRBJ2-1; D is perhaps TRBD2 (6 bases). This CDR3 is built from 16 residues. The germline gives CDR1 MDHEN, CDR2 SYDVKM. Between the trimmed V and J ends, which lost 3 bases and 5 bases, there was a span of 17 bases. CDR3 DNA sequence: TGTGCCAGCAGTTTGACGGGGCGGGGATCGAACAATGAGCAGTTCTTC. Its protein is CASSLTGRGSNNEQFF.

This clone was observed at least ten times. This chain joins TRBV3-1 (or the pseudogene TRBV3-2) and TRBJ2-7; TRBD2 aligns across 8 bases. This CDR3 has 14 residues. The J segment lost 3 bases and the V segment lost 0 bases, leaving 1 base of the junction unmatched. Germline V gene sequence: CDR1 LGHDT, CDR2 YNNKEL (reference sequence). This chain's CDR3 is CASSQESGSYEQYF. The CDR3 DNA reads as TGTGCCAGCAGCCAAGAAAGCGGGAGCTACGAGCAGTACTTC.

V gene TRBV7-9 combines with J gene TRBJ1-1; a possible D gene is TRBD1 (6 bases). Germline V CDR1 and CDR2: SEHNR, FQNEAQ (reference sequence). Trimming shortened V by 1 base and J by 1 base, and 10 bases separated the two germline ends. The CDR3 is 15 residues long. In DNA form, the CDR3 reads TGTGCCAGCAGCTTAGACAGGGCACAGAACACTGAAGCTTTCTTT. It translates to CASSLDRAQNTEAFF.

The chain links TRBV27 to TRBJ1-1, with TRBD1 identical over 9 bases. The CDR3 is 17 residues long. V lost 7 bases and J lost 1; bases outside the gene matches: 13. The germline V gene encodes CDR1 MNHEY and CDR2 SMNVEV (reference sequence). CDR3 sequence reads: CASKNLGQGIRNTEAFF. The CDR3 DNA reads TGTGCCAGCAAAAACCTGGGACAGGGTATCAGGAACACTGAAGCTTTCTTT.

This rearrangement joins TRBV13 to TRBJ2-7, with D perhaps TRBD2 (6 bases). From germline, CDR1 is PRHDT and CDR2 FYEKMQ (reference sequence). V was shortened by 6 bases and J by 5 bases, with 20 bases between the two germline ends. This CDR3 contains 15 residues. As DNA, the CDR3 is TGTGCCAGCAGAGAGTTGCGGGACTCCCTGGACGAGCAGTACTTC. Its protein product is CASRELRDSLDEQYF.

This sequence joins TRBV5-6 and TRBJ2-1, with TRBD2 as a possible D gene (6 bases). V was pared by 4 bases and J by 3 bases, with 11 bases between. The CDR3 loop spans 14 amino acids. The germline CDR1 and CDR2 sequences are SGHDT and YYEEEE. The CDR3 DNA reads as TGTGCCAGCAGCCCTATGGGGGGCTACAATGAGCAGTTCTTC. This translates into CASSPMGGYNEQFF.

The rearrangement uses TRBV12-3 or TRBV12-4 and TRBJ1-2; D gene unclear. The CDR3 has 12 amino acids. V lost 3 bases and J 4 bases, leaving 6 bases between the germline ends. The CDR3 protein is CASSLRSYGYTF. CDR3 DNA sequence: TGTGCCAGCAGTTTGCGGAGCTATGGCTACACCTTC.

This chain joins TRBV7-9 and TRBJ2-7; 11 nucleotides match TRBD2. This CDR3 comprises 17 residues. The V gene end was trimmed by 4 bases and the J gene end by 0 bases; junction bases not matched to a gene: 8. Per germline, CDR1 SEHNR and CDR2 FQNEAQ (reference sequence). CDR3 nucleotides: TGTGCCAGCAGCTCCCTTCCGGGACTAGCGGCCTCCTACGAGCAGTACTTC. This gives the protein CASSSLPGLAASYEQYF.

The genes are TRBV30 and TRBJ1-2, with TRBD1 matching 7 bases. The ends lost 3 bases at V and 5 bases at J; junction bases unmatched: 24. Germline CDR1 and CDR2: GTSNPN and SVGIG (reference sequence). This CDR3 is built from 19 residues. This CDR3 is CAWSQPGWGQTPRPYGYTF. Written as DNA, the CDR3 is TGTGCCTGGAGCCAACCCGGGTGGGGACAGACCCCCCGCCCATATGGCTACACCTTC.

The chain employs TRBV7-6 and TRBJ2-1; perhaps TRBD2 as D (6 bases). In germline, CDR1 is SGHVS, CDR2 FNYEAQ. This CDR3 spans 17 amino acids. Trimming removed 1 base at V and 2 bases at J, with 15 bases between. CDR3 amino acids: CASSLVSPGSTYNEQFF. The DNA for the CDR3 is TGTGCCAGCAGCTTAGTTTCCCCCGGGAGCACCTACAATGAGCAGTTCTTC.

This clone was detected once. This chain joins TRBV6-1 and TRBJ1-1, with D uncertain. The V and J ends lost 2 bases and 8 bases respectively, with 3 bases between them. Germline CDR1 is MNHNS and CDR2 is SASEGT. This CDR3 contains 10 residues. This chain's CDR3 is CASSEPEAFF. CDR3 coding DNA: TGTGCCAGCAGTGAACCGGAAGCTTTCTTT.

This rearrangement joins TRBV10-2 to TRBJ2-5; D perhaps matches TRBD2 (5 bases). CDR1 is WSHSY and CDR2 is SAAADI in the germline V gene. The CDR3 length is 14 residues. Between the trimmed V and J ends, which lost 6 bases and 5 bases, there was a span of 16 bases. The CDR3 loop is CASRDYPDRETQYF. Here the CDR3 DNA reads TGCGCCAGCAGAGACTACCCCGATCGGGAGACCCAGTACTTC.

This chain links TRBV6-2 or TRBV6-3 with TRBJ1-2; 9 bases match TRBD1. CDR1 and CDR2 (germline): MNHEY, SVGEGT. This CDR3 spans 15 amino acids. Trimming removed 2 bases from V and 5 bases from J; junction bases left unmatched: 6. The CDR3 region has the DNA TGTGCCAGCAGTTACGGGACAGGGACAATTTATGGCTACACCTTC. Encoded protein: CASSYGTGTIYGYTF.

The CDR3 sequence is CASSLGGTVTEAFF. CDR3 sequence (DNA): TGTGCCAGCAGCTTGGGCGGGACAGTCACTGAAGCTTTCTTT. The gene calls are TRBV7-2 and TRBJ1-1; 7 bases match TRBD1. Germline CDR1 SGHTA, CDR2 FQGNSA. This CDR3 spans 14 amino acids. Germline trimming cut 3 bases from V and 4 bases from J; bases unmatched to any gene: 5.

The rearrangement joins TRBV19 to TRBJ2-2; tentatively, D is TRBD2 (5 bases). In germline, CDR1 is LNHDA, CDR2 SQIVND (reference sequence). There are 16 residues in the CDR3. V was trimmed by 7 bases and J by 2 bases, leaving 17 bases between them. The CDR3 bases are TGTGCCAGTACCGCAATACGGCGGGTTAACACCGGGGAGCTGTTTTTT. This gives the protein CASTAIRRVNTGELFF.